One sample yielded the 28 T cell receptor beta chains listed below, sequenced in a study of breast tumors, draining lymph nodes, adjacent tissues. Samples came from axillary lymph nodes draining the breast cancer. TCRdb reprocessed the multiplex PCR reads with MiXCR, giving one entry per CDR3 protein. There are over 150,000 distinct CDR3 sequences in the sample; about 32% occur only once, and roughly 4% lies in the top ten. Sequenced: axillary lymph node tissue. Receptors were obtained from a female donor with breast cancer. Some clones in this sample may be carry-over from other donors' samples.

The chain couples TRBV2 to TRBJ1-4; D might be TRBD1 (5 bases). Looked up from germline, CDR1 is SNHLY and CDR2 is FYNNEI. V was pared by 0 bases and J by 7 bases, with 12 bases between. The CDR3 loop spans 15 amino acids. CDR3 sequence: CASSEAEAGREKLFF. In nucleotides, the CDR3 is TGTGCCAGCAGTGAAGCCGAAGCAGGGCGTGAAAAACTGTTTTTT.

This clonotype was detected a few times. A read error is possible here, since a much larger clone lies one base away. The chain is built from TRBV2 and TRBJ1-4; D not certain. The CDR3 is 13 residues long. Germline loops: CDR1 SNHLY, CDR2 FYNNEI. The CDR3 sequence is CASSEVTSEKLLF. CDR3 DNA sequence: TGTGCCAGCAGTGAAGTTACATCGGAAAAACTGCTTTTT.

This clonotype has at least ten counts. A much larger clone lies one base from this, so it may be a read error. CDR3 amino acids: CATRTSGTDTQYF. The CDR3 DNA follows: TGTGCCACCAGGACTAGCGGCACAGATACGCAGTATTTT. The V call is TRBV6-1, the J call TRBJ2-3, with 9 bases aligning to TRBD2. The ends lost 10 bases at V and 1 base at J; junction bases unmatched: 3. The CDR3 totals 13 residues. CDR1 and CDR2 from the germline V gene are MNHNS and SASEGT.

This clonotype occurred once. The chain combines TRBV9 with TRBJ1-4, with D perhaps matching TRBD1 (6 bases). V was cut by 0 bases and J by 5 bases, with 11 bases left in between. The CDR3 runs to 15 residues. Germline CDR1 reads SGDLS; CDR2 reads YYNGEE. The CDR3 sequence is CASSVATGMNEKLFF. CDR3 sequence (DNA): TGTGCCAGCAGCGTAGCTACAGGGATGAATGAAAAACTGTTTTTT.

This clonotype came up many times. This chain links TRBV11-1 with TRBJ2-5; 12 bases agree with TRBD1. The length of the CDR3 is 14 residues. V lost 3 bases, J lost 7 bases, and 3 bases stayed unmatched. Germline CDR1 is SGHAT and CDR2 is FQDESV (reference sequence). The CDR3: CASSFGTGGGTQYF. CDR3 nucleotides: TGTGCCAGCAGCTTCGGGACAGGGGGCGGGACCCAGTACTTC.

This clonotype was seen a handful of times. Possible read error: a much larger clone is one base away. The chain is built from TRBV4-2 and TRBJ2-1, with TRBD2 matching over 9 bases. Germline assignment: CDR1 LGHNA and CDR2 YNFKEQ. The CDR3 runs to 15 residues. The DNA for the CDR3 is TGTGCCAGCAGCCAAGTTGAGCGGGAGGTCAATGGGCAGTTCTTC. Protein product: CASSQVEREVNGQFF.

In this sample, this clonotype turned up a few times. This clone may be a read error of a much larger clone one base away. This chain joins TRBV20-1 and TRBJ2-2, with TRBD2 matching 8 bases. V was pared by 2 bases and J by 5 bases, with 10 bases of the junction left unmatched. In germline, CDR1 is DFQATT, CDR2 SNEGSKA (reference sequence). The length of the CDR3 is 16 residues. CDR3 loop: CSARRPGTRATGELFF. DNA for the CDR3: TGCAGTGCTAGACGTCCCGGGACTAGGGCAACCGGGGAGCTGTTTTTT.

As DNA, the CDR3 is TGTGCCAGCAGACATCAGGGGACAGGGGACACTGAAGCTTTCTTT. Translated: CASRHQGTGDTEAFF. The chain recombines TRBV7-2 with TRBJ1-1; 10 nucleotides line up with TRBD1. Trimming removed 6 bases from V and 3 bases from J; junction bases left unmatched: 7. Germline CDR1 and CDR2: SGHTA and FQGNSA. CDR3 length: 15 residues.

A single count supports this clonotype. The chain couples TRBV20-1 to TRBJ2-1, with TRBD2 matching 13 bases. Germline assignment: CDR1 DFQATT and CDR2 SNEGSKA (reference sequence). V was pared by 2 bases and J by 7 bases, with 5 bases of the junction left unmatched. The CDR3 spans 15 residues. The CDR3 here is CSARPRTSGSNEQFF. The CDR3 coding sequence is TGCAGTGCTAGACCCAGGACTAGCGGGAGTAATGAGCAGTTCTTC.

The table lists this clonotype with many counts. The chain uses TRBV30 and TRBJ2-6; D possibly corresponds to TRBD1 (6 bases). This CDR3 is built from 15 residues. V was shortened by 4 bases and J by 0 bases, with 10 bases between the two germline ends. The germline V gene encodes CDR1 GTSNPN and CDR2 SVGIG (reference sequence). CDR3 coding DNA: TGTGCCTGGAAGGTCAGGGGCTCTGGGGCCAACGTCCTGACTTTC. Translated: CAWKVRGSGANVLTF.

This clonotype was found many times. The chain joins TRBV9 to TRBJ1-2; a possible D gene is TRBD1 (5 bases). Germline-derived CDR1 and CDR2 are SGDLS and YYNGEE. The germline V and J ends were trimmed by 2 bases and 6 bases, with 14 bases remaining between them. CDR3 length equals 14 residues. DNA for the CDR3: TGTGCCAGCAGCGTTCTAGCGGGGGATGATGGCTACACCTTC. It specifies CASSVLAGDDGYTF.

In this sample, this clonotype turned up many times. This rearrangement joins TRBV19 to TRBJ2-3; 7 bases match TRBD2. Trimming at V came to 4 bases and at J to 4 bases, leaving 8 bases not matched to a gene. Germline assignment: CDR1 LNHDA and CDR2 SQIVND (reference sequence). The CDR3 has 15 amino acids. In DNA, the CDR3 is TGTGCCAGTAGTACTGACGGACTAGTCTCAGATACGCAGTATTTT. Translated: CASSTDGLVSDTQYF.

This clonotype was recorded at least ten times. The V call is TRBV5-6, the J call TRBJ1-6; perhaps TRBD1 as D (5 bases). The length of the CDR3 is 17 residues. V was shortened by 0 bases and J by 9 bases, with 19 bases between the two germline ends. Germline V gene data show CDR1 as SGHDT and CDR2 as YYEEEE. Here the CDR3 reads CASSLALSGTQGSPLHF. The CDR3 region has the DNA TGTGCCAGCAGCTTGGCCCTAAGCGGGACCCAGGGTTCACCCCTCCACTTT.

At least ten counts were recorded for this clonotype. The gene calls are TRBV20-1 and TRBJ2-7; D is undetermined. This CDR3 region has 14 residues. Germline V gene data show CDR1 as DFQATT and CDR2 as SNEGSKA (reference sequence). V lost 0 bases to trimming and J lost 3 bases, with 12 bases between them. CDR3 DNA sequence: TGCAGTGCTAGAGACCTCCGGCTTAGCTACGAGCAGTACTTC. This translates into CSARDLRLSYEQYF.

This clonotype was detected many times. The CDR3 coding sequence is TGCAGTGCTCGAAGAAGGGCTGGGGCCAACGTCCTGACTTTC. Its translation: CSARRRAGANVLTF. The V call is TRBV20-1, the J call TRBJ2-6; D ambiguous. The germline V gene encodes CDR1 DFQATT and CDR2 SNEGSKA (reference sequence). Trimming took 5 bases from V and 2 from J, leaving 10 bases between them. This CDR3 has 14 residues.

This clonotype was recorded at least ten times. The chain combines TRBV19 with TRBJ1-5; weak D call: TRBD1 (6 bases). The length of the CDR3 is 15 residues. Germline assignment: CDR1 LNHDA and CDR2 SQIVND (reference sequence). Trimming pared 6 bases from V and 0 bases from J, leaving 12 bases between. The CDR3 sequence is CASRRGHHSNQPQHF. The CDR3, as DNA: TGTGCCAGTAGGAGGGGACACCATAGCAATCAGCCCCAGCATTTT.

This clonotype was picked up a small number of times. This could be a read error, since a much larger clone is one nucleotide away. This chain connects TRBV20-1 to TRBJ1-5; D ambiguous. The CDR3 consists of 14 residues. CDR1 DFQATT and CDR2 SNEGSKA come from the germline V gene (reference sequence). This CDR3 is CSARGNQANPPQHF. DNA for the CDR3: TGCAGTGCTAGAGGAAACCAGGCCAATCCGCCCCAGCATTTT.

This clonotype was observed a handful of times. A much more abundant neighbour one base away suggests this may be a read error. This chain joins TRBV5-1 and TRBJ1-2; no clear D gene. Per germline, CDR1 SGHRS and CDR2 YFSETQ. The CDR3 loop spans 13 amino acids. CDR3 protein: CASSLIGRAGHTF. In nucleotides, the CDR3 is TGCGCCAGCAGCTTGATAGGGAGGGCTGGCCACACCTTC.

Remarks on this clonotype: Since no conserved phenylalanine or tryptophan closes the CDR3, a read error is the likely cause. This chain links TRBV5-1 with TRBJ2-3; 9 positions match TRBD2. The CDR3 contains 19 residues. Germline V lookup: CDR1 SGHRS, CDR2 YFSETQ. The CDR3 coding sequence is TGCGCCAACAGCTTGGCCCCGGGACTAGCCGGGGGGCCGACAGATACGCAGTATCTT. It translates to CANSLAPGLAGGPTDTQYL.

Points on this clonotype: This may be a read error: a much more frequent sequence differs by one nucleotide. V and J are TRBV7-3 and TRBJ2-3; no reliable D call. CDR1 is SGHTA, CDR2 FQGTGA, per germline. The CDR3 is 12 residues long. The CDR3 loop is CAGSLTLDTQYF. The CDR3 DNA sequence: TGTGCCGGCAGCTTAACCCTAGATACGCAGTATTTT.

This clonotype occurred many times. The CDR3 loop reads CASSQGASGRFGEQFF. CDR3 DNA sequence: TGTGCCAGCAGCCAGGGGGCTAGCGGGAGGTTTGGTGAGCAGTTCTTC. The chain links TRBV11-1 to TRBJ2-1, with TRBD2 matching 11 bases. Germline-derived CDR1 and CDR2 are SGHAT and FQDESV (reference sequence). J lost 9 bases, V lost 5 bases, and 12 bases had no gene match. The CDR3 length is 16 residues.

This clonotype was detected only a few times. This may arise from a read error, as a much more abundant clone is one base away. The J gene is TRBJ2-7, the V gene TRBV2; a possible D gene is TRBD2 (5 bases). Between the trimmed V and J ends, which lost 11 bases and 7 bases, there was a span of 15 bases. In germline, CDR1 is SNHLY, CDR2 FYNNEI. The CDR3 extends over 11 amino acids. CDR3 residues: CAGNTRGEQYF. The CDR3 nucleotides read TGTGCCGGCAACACCCGAGGGGAGCAGTACTTC.

In regard to this clonotype: The CDR3 does not end in the conserved phenylalanine or tryptophan, so this is likely a read error. The limits of the CDR3 on the DNA are not certain, so only TCRdb's listed CDR3 is given. J is TRBJ1-1 and V is TRBV19; TRBD1 is the table's D call and was not checked against the DNA. Termini included, the CDR3 measures 23 amino acids. Germline V gives CDR1 LNHDA, CDR2 SQIVND (reference sequence). This chain's CDR3 is CARLGLADVEAAVFRMGTGHCQS.

This clonotype has a count of ten or more. V gene TRBV6-2 or TRBV6-3 combines with J gene TRBJ1-2, with 9 bases that match TRBD1. CDR3 length: 14 amino acids. The germline V gene has CDR1 MNHEY and CDR2 SVGEGT. Trimming cost V 7 bases and J 4 bases; bases outside gene matches: 7. In nucleotides, the CDR3 is TGTGCCAGCAAAGGACAGGGGATCCTCTATGGCTACACCTTC. Amino acids: CASKGQGILYGYTF.

This clonotype was seen ten or more times. This chain connects TRBV5-8 to TRBJ1-4; TRBD1 might be the D (6 bases). V lost 3 bases, J lost 4 bases, and 7 bases lay in between. Germline V lookup: CDR1 SGHTS, CDR2 YDEGEE. The CDR3 extends over 13 amino acids. CDR3 bases: TGTGCCAGCAGCTGGGACATTAATGAAAAACTGTTTTTT. Translation gives CASSWDINEKLFF.

This clonotype was observed at least ten times. The chain couples TRBV2 to TRBJ2-6; 9 bases map to TRBD1. The germline gives CDR1 SNHLY, CDR2 FYNNEI. V trimming: 6 bases; J trimming: 0 bases; junction bases outside the gene matches: 15. The CDR3 spans 20 residues. CDR3 DNA: TGTGCCAGCAGGCCGGGACAGGGAGGTCAAGGGGACTCTGGGGCCAACGTCCTGACTTTC. Translating it yields CASRPGQGGQGDSGANVLTF.

This clonotype was seen repeatedly, ten times or more. The genes are TRBV15 and TRBJ1-2; 8 positions agree with TRBD1. This CDR3 region has 17 residues. Trimming took 4 bases from V and 1 from J; bases not matched to a gene: 11. Germline loops: CDR1 LNHNV, CDR2 YYDKDF (reference sequence). CDR3 coding DNA: TGTGCCACCAGCATTAGACAGGGGCGATATATTAACTATGGCTACACCTTC. Protein product: CATSIRQGRYINYGYTF. Looking up the rest from reference TRBV15 and TRBJ1-2 gives the full variable domain: DAMVIQNPRYQVTQFGKPVTLSCSQTLNHNVMYWYQQKSSQAPKLLFHYYDKDFNNEADTPDNFQSRRPNTSFCFLDIRSPGLGDTAMYLCATSIRQGRYINYGYTFGSGTRLTVV.

This clonotype was recorded many times. The chain has TRBV7-3 and TRBJ2-1; either TRBD1 or TRBD2 may fit D (6 bases each). The CDR3 is 16 residues long. Germline CDR1 and CDR2: SGHTA and FQGTGA. Trimming pared 5 bases from V and 8 bases from J, leaving 22 bases between. CDR3: CASSQGGQGLSDEQFF. The CDR3 DNA reads as TGTGCCAGCAGCCAAGGGGGGCAGGGACTCTCCGATGAGCAGTTCTTC.